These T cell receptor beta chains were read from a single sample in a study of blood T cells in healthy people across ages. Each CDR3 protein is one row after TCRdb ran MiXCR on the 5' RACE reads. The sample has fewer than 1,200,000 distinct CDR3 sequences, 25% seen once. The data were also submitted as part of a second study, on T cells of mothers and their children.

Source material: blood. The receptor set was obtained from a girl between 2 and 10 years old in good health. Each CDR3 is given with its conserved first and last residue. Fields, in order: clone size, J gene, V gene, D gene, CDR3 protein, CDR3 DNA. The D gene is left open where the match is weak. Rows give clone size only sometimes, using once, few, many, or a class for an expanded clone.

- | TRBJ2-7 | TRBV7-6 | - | CASSLVAPAKGNEQYF | TGTGCCAGCAGCTTAGTCGCTCCAGCCAAGGGGAACGAGCAGTACTTC
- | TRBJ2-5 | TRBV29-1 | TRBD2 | CSAPGLAGEETQYF | TGCAGCGCGCCGGGACTAGCGGGAGAAGAGACCCAGTACTTC
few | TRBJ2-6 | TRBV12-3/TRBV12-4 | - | CASRGTESGANVLTF | TGTGCCAGCAGAGGTACGGAGTCTGGGGCCAACGTCCTGACTTTC
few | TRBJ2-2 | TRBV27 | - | CASSPVTGLFTGELFF | TGTGCCAGCAGTCCCGTGACGGGACTTTTCACCGGGGAGCTGTTTTTT
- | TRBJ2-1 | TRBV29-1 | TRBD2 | CSVEKREALYNEQFF | TGCAGCGTCGAAAAGCGGGAGGCCCTTTACAATGAGCAGTTCTTC
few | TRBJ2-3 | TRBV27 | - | CASSPNGVTDTQYF | TGTGCCAGCAGTCCCAACGGGGTCACAGATACGCAGTATTTT
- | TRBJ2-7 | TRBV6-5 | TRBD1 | CASSYSDRGPYEQYF | TGTGCCAGCAGTTACTCGGACAGGGGACCTTACGAGCAGTACTTC
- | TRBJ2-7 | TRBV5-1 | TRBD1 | CASSITGTGSYEQYF | TGCGCCAGCAGCATAACCGGGACAGGGTCCTACGAGCAGTACTTC
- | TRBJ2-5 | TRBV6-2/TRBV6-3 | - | CASSYSEEVQETQYF | TGTGCCAGCAGTTACTCTGAGGAGGTTCAAGAGACCCAGTACTTC
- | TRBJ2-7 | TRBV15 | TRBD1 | CATSRDRTGGFEQYF | TGTGCCACCAGCAGAGATCGGACAGGGGGATTTGAGCAGTACTTC
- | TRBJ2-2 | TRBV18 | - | CASSATDSGELFF | TGTGCCAGCTCAGCGACAGATTCCGGGGAGCTGTTTTTT
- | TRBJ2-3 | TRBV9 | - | CASSQTRATDTQYF | TGTGCCAGCAGCCAAACCAGGGCGACAGATACGCAGTATTTT
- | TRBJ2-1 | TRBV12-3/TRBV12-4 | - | CASSLSTNNEQFF | TGTGCCAGCAGTCTATCGACAAACAATGAGCAGTTCTTC
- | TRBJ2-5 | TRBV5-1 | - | CASSWQGETQYF | TGCGCCAGCAGCTGGCAGGGAGAGACCCAGTACTTC
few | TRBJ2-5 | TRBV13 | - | CASSLVEGGHETQYF | TGTGCCAGCAGCTTAGTTGAGGGGGGCCACGAGACCCAGTACTTC
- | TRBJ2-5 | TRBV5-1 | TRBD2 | CASSFEASGETQYF | TGCGCCAGCAGCTTTGAGGCTAGCGGAGAGACCCAGTACTTC
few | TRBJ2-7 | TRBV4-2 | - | CASSQEATGLAYEQYF | TGTGCCAGCAGCCAGGAGGCGACAGGTCTAGCCTACGAGCAGTACTTC
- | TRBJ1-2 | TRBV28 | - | CASSLGPSDGYTF | TGTGCCAGCAGTTTAGGCCCGTCCGACGGCTACACCTTC
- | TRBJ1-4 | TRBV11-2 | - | CASSSTAINEKLFF | TGTGCCAGCAGTTCGACAGCCATTAATGAAAAACTGTTTTTT
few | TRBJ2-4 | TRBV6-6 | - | CASSYDGAAFKNIQYF | TGTGCCAGCAGTTACGACGGGGCAGCCTTCAAAAACATTCAGTACTTC
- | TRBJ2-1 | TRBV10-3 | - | CAIGTYNEQFF | TGTGCCATCGGAACCTACAATGAGCAGTTCTTC
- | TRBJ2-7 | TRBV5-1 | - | CASSLDGRGAEQYF | TGCGCCAGCAGCTTGGACGGAAGGGGGGCCGAGCAGTACTTC
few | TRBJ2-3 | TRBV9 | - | CASSIPNTDTLYF | TGTGCCAGCAGTATCCCCAACACAGATACGCTGTATTTT
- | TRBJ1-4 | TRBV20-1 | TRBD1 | CSARTGQDNEKLFF | TGCAGTGCCCGTACGGGACAGGATAATGAAAAACTGTTTTTT
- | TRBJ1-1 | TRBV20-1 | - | CSASRVVNTEAFF | TGCAGTGCTAGCCGGGTTGTGAACACTGAAGCTTTCTTT
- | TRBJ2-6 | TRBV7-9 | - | CASSLALRWSGANVLTF | TGTGCCAGCAGCTTAGCGCTGAGGTGGTCTGGGGCCAACGTCCTGACTTTC
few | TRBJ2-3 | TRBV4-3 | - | CASSTARGDTQYF | TGCGCCAGCAGCACTGCCCGGGGGGATACGCAGTATTTT
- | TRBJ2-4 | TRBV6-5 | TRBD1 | CASSSTSSQGAIQYF | TGTGCCAGCAGCAGCACTAGTTCACAGGGGGCCATTCAGTACTTC
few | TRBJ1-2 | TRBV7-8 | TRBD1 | CASSLSISDRGKTNYGYTF | TGTGCCAGCAGCCTTTCGATCTCGGACAGGGGGAAAACTAACTATGGCTACACCTTC
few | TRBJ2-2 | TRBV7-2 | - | CASSPNPTGELFF | TGTGCCAGCAGCCCCAATCCCACCGGGGAGCTGTTTTTT
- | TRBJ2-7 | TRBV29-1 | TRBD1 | CSALYTDRPYEQYF | TGCAGCGCCTTGTATACGGACAGGCCCTACGAGCAGTACTTC
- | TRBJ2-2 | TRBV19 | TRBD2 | CASIKRAGGSNTGELFF | TGTGCCAGTATCAAAAGAGCGGGGGGATCGAACACCGGGGAGCTGTTTTTT
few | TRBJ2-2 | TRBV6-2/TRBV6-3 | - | CASTSYPRTGELFF | TGTGCCAGCACCTCGTACCCGCGGACCGGGGAGCTGTTTTTT
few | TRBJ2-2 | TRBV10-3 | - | CAISESGAGTNTGELFF | TGTGCCATCAGTGAGTCGGGTGCGGGGACGAACACCGGGGAGCTGTTTTTT
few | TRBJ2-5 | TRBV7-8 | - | CASSFLFGQTQETQYF | TGTGCCAGCAGCTTCCTGTTCGGACAAACCCAAGAGACCCAGTACTTC
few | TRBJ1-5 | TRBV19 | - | CASSLTGTENQPQHF | TGTGCCAGTAGTCTCACCGGGACTGAAAATCAGCCCCAGCATTTT
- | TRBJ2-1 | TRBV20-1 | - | CSASLDGSSYNEQFF | TGCAGTGCTTCTTTGGACGGTAGCTCCTACAATGAGCAGTTCTTC
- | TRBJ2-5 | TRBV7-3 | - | CASSIQGGRVPETRYF | TGTGCCAGCTCTATCCAGGGTGGCCGGGTCCCAGAGACCCGGTACTTC
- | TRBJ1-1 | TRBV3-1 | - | CASSQDGSGQEAFF | TGTGCCAGCAGCCAAGATGGATCCGGACAGGAAGCTTTCTTT